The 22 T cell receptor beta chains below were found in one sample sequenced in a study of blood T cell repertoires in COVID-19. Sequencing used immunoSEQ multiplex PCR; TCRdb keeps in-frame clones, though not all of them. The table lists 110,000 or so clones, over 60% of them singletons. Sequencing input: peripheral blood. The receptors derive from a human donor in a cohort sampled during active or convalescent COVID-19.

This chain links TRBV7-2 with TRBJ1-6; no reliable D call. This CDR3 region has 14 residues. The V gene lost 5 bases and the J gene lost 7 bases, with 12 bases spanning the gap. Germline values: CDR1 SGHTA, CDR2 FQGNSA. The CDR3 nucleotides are TGTGCCAGCAGCGATCAGAAATCCAATTCACCCCTCCACTTT. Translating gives CASSDQKSNSPLHF. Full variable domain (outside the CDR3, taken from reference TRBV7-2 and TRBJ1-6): GAGVSQSPSNKVTEKGKDVELRCDPISGHTALYWYRQSLGQGLEFLIYFQGNSAPDKSGLPSDRFSAERTGGSVSTLTIQRTQQEDSAVYLCASSDQKSNSPLHFGNGTRLTVT.

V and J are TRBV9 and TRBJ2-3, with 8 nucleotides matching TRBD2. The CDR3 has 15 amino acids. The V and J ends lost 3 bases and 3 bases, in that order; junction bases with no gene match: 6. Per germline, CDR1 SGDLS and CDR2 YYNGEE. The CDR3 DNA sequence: TGTGCCAGCAGCGCGAGCGGGGGAGTGACAGATACGCAGTATTTT. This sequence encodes CASSASGGVTDTQYF.

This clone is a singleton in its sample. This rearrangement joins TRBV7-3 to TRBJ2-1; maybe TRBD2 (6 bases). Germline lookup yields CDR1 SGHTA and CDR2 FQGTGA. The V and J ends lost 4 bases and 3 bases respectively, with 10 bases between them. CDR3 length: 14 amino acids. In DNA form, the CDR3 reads TGTGCCAGCAGCTACGGAGGGGTCTACAATGAGCAGTTCTTC. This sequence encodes CASSYGGVYNEQFF.

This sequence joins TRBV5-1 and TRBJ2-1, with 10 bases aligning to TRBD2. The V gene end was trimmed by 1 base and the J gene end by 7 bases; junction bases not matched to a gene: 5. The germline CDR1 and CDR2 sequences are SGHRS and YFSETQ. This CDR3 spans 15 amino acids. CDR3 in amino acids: CASSLTSGAGNEQFF. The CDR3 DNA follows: TGCGCCAGCAGCTTGACTAGCGGGGCGGGGAATGAGCAGTTCTTC.

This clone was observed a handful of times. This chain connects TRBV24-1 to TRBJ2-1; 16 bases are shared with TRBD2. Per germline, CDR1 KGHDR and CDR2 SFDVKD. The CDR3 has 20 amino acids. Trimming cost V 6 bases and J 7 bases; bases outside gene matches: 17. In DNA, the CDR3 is TGTGCCACCAGTCGTTCGGATATGGGACTAGCGGGAGGGCCAAGGAATGAGCAGTTCTTC. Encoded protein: CATSRSDMGLAGGPRNEQFF.

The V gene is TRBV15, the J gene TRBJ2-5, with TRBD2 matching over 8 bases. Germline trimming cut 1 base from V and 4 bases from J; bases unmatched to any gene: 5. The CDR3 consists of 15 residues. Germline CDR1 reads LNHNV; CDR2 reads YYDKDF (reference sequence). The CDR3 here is CATSRVAGGGETQYF. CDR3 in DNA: TGTGCCACCAGCAGAGTTGCGGGAGGAGGAGAGACCCAGTACTTC.

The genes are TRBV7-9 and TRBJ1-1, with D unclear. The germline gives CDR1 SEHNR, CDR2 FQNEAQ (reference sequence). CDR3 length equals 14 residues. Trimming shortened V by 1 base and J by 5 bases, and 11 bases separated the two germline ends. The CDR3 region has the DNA TGTGCCAGCAGCTTAGGGTGGTCTGAGACTGAAGCTTTCTTT. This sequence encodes CASSLGWSETEAFF.

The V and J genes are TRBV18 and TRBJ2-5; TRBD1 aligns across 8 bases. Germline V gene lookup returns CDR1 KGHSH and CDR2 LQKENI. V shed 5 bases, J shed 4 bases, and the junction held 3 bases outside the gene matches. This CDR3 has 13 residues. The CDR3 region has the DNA TGTGCCAGCTCAACGGACAGGGTAGAGACCCAGTACTTC. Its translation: CASSTDRVETQYF.

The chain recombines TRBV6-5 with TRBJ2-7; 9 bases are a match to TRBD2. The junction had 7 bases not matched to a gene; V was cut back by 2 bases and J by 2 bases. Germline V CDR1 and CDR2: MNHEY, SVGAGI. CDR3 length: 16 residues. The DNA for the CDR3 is TGTGCCAGCAGTTACGTAAGGGCGGGAGGGCCCTACGAGCAGTACTTC. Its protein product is CASSYVRAGGPYEQYF.

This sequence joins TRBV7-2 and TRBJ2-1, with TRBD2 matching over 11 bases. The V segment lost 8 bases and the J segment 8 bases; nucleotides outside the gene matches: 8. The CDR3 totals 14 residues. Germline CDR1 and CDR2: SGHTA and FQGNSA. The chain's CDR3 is CASDPGLAVHEQFF. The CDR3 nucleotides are TGTGCCAGCGATCCGGGACTAGCGGTCCATGAGCAGTTCTTC.

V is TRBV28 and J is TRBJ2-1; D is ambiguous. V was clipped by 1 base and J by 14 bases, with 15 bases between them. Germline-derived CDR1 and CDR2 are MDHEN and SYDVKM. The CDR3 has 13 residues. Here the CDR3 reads CASSLSPLDMEFF. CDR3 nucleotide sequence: TGTGCCAGCAGTTTATCGCCCTTAGACATGGAGTTCTTC.

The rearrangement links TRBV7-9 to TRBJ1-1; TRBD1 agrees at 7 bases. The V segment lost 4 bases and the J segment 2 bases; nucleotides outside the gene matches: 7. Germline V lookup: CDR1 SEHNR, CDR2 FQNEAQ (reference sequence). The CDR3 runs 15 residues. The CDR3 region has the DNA TGTGCCAGCAGCTACGGGACAGCTACTAACACTGAAGCTTTCTTT. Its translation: CASSYGTATNTEAFF.

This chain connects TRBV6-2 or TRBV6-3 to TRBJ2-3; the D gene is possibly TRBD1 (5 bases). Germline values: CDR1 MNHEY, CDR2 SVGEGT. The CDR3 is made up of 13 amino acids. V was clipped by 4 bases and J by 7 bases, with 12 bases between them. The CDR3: CASSFPGWNTQYF. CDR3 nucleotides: TGTGCCAGCAGTTTTCCAGGGTGGAATACGCAGTATTTT.

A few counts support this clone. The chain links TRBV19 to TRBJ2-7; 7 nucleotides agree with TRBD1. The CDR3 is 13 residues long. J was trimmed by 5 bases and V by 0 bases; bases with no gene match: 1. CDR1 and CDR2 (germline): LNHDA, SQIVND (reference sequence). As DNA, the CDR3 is TGTGCCAGTAGTATAGACAGGGGGAACGAGCAGTACTTC. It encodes CASSIDRGNEQYF.

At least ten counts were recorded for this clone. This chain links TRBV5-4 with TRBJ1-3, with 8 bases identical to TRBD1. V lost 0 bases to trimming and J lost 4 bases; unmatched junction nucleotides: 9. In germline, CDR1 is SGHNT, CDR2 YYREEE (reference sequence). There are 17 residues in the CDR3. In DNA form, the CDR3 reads TGTGCCAGCAGCTTGGGGTCACAGGGACAGGAGGGAAACACCATATATTTT. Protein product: CASSLGSQGQEGNTIYF.

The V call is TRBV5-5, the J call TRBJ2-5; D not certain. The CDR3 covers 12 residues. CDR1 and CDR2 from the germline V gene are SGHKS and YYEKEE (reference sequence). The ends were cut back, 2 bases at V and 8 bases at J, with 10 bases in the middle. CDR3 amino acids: CASSLVSVTQYF. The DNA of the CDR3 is TGTGCCAGCAGCTTAGTCTCGGTCACCCAGTACTTC.

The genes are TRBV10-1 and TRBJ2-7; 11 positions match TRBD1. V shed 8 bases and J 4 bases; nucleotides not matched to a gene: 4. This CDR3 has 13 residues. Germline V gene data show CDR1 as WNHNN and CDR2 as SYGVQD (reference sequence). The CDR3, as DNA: TGCGCCAGCTCGGACAGGGGGCAATACGAGCAGTACTTC. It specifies CASSDRGQYEQYF.

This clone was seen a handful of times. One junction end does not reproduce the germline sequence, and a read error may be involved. The CDR3 DNA reads TGTGCCAGCAGTTACTCGAACAGGGCAGGGGCTCTCTTT. It translates to CASSYSNRAGALF. V and J are TRBV6-5 and TRBJ1-1, with a possible D match to TRBD1 (6 bases). The CDR3 length is 13 residues. Germline-derived CDR1 and CDR2 are MNHEY and SVGAGI.

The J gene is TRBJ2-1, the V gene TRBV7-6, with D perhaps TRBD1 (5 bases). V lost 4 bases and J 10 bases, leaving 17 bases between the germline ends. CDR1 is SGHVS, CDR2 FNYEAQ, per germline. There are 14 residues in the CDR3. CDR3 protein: CASSSIRRPGEQFF. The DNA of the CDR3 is TGTGCCAGCAGCTCTATTCGTAGGCCAGGGGAGCAGTTCTTC.

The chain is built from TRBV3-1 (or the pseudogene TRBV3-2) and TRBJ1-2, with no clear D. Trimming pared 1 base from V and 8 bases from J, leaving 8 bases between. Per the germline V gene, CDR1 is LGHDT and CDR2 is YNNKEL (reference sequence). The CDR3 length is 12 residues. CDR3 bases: TGTGCCAGCAGCCAAGCTCGAGTAGGCTACACCTTC. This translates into CASSQARVGYTF.

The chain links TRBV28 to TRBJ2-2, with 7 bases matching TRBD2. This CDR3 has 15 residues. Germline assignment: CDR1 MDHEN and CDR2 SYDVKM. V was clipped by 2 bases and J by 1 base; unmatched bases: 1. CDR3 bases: TGTGCCAGCAGTTTAGCGGGAGTGAACACCGGGGAGCTGTTTTTT. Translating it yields CASSLAGVNTGELFF.

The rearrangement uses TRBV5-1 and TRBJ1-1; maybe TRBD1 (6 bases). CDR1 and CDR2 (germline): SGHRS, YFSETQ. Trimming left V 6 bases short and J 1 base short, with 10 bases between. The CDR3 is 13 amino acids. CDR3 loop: CASNPTGNTEAFF. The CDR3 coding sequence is TGCGCCAGCAACCCGACAGGGAACACTGAAGCTTTCTTT.